These 29 T cell receptor beta chains came from one sample sequenced in a study of early T cells in non-severe SARS-CoV-2 infection. TCRdb itself ran the 5' RACE reads through MiXCR, one entry per CDR3 protein. The top ten hold roughly 2.5% of the sample, which has tens of thousands of distinct CDR3 sequences, under 15% seen once. The material was whole blood, obtained at baseline. Source of these receptors: an adult who was a healthcare worker with PCR-confirmed SARS-CoV-2 infection or an uninfected control (not recorded which).

The J gene is TRBJ1-5, the V gene TRBV6-9, with a tentative D call TRBD1 (5 bases). V was pared by 11 bases and J by 4 bases, with 15 bases between. The CDR3 is made up of 13 amino acids. Germline V gene lookup returns CDR1 MNHGY and CDR2 SVAAGI. The CDR3 DNA is TGTGCCCGGGCGCTTACAGGTAATCAGCCCCAGCATTTT. It translates to CARALTGNQPQHF.

The chain recombines TRBV6-2 or TRBV6-3 with TRBJ2-7; D may be TRBD1 or TRBD2 (5 bases each). V was trimmed by 5 bases and J by 3 bases, leaving 14 bases between them. CDR1 and CDR2 (germline): MNHEY, SVGEGT. The CDR3 length is 14 residues. CDR3 DNA sequence: TGTGCCAGCAGTACCTCCGGGACGGGCTACGAGCAGTACTTC. Translating it yields CASSTSGTGYEQYF.

The chain joins TRBV29-1 to TRBJ2-3; D remains ambiguous. The V end was cut by 4 bases, the J end by 0 bases, with 14 bases between. The CDR3 is 15 amino acids. Germline V CDR1 and CDR2: SQVTM, ANQGSEA. CDR3 sequence reads: CSVGAAVSSTDTQYF. The DNA of the CDR3 is TGCAGCGTTGGGGCAGCAGTTTCTAGCACAGATACGCAGTATTTT.

This clonotype was counted ten times or more. The gene calls are TRBV28 and TRBJ1-2; 7 bases are a match to TRBD1. This CDR3 has 12 residues. CDR1 MDHEN and CDR2 SYDVKM come from the germline V gene. V trimming: 10 bases; J trimming: 7 bases; junction bases outside the gene matches: 9. CDR3 loop: CAINKGALGYTF. The CDR3 coding sequence is TGTGCCATCAACAAGGGGGCCCTTGGCTACACCTTC.

CDR3 DNA sequence: TGTGCCAGCAGCACGGACATGACCACCGGGGAGCTGTTTTTT. Amino acids: CASSTDMTTGELFF. V gene TRBV7-2 combines with J gene TRBJ2-2; the D gene is possibly TRBD1 (5 bases). Deletions cut 5 bases from V and 4 bases from J, with 11 bases between. The CDR3 sequence is 14 residues long. CDR1 and CDR2 from the germline V gene are SGHTA and FQGNSA.

The chain uses TRBV9 and TRBJ1-2; TRBD1 matches at 9 bases. Trimming cost V 0 bases and J 8 bases; bases outside gene matches: 8. The germline V gene has CDR1 SGDLS and CDR2 YYNGEE. CDR3 size: 15 residues. In DNA, the CDR3 is TGTGCCAGCAGCGTAGAAGTCGGACAGGGGTTAGGCTACACCTTC. Amino acid sequence: CASSVEVGQGLGYTF.

This clonotype was seen repeatedly, ten times or more. This chain joins TRBV29-1 and TRBJ1-1, with D hard to call. The CDR3 runs 15 residues. Deletions cut 1 base from V and 1 base from J, with 13 bases between. Looked up from germline, CDR1 is SQVTM and CDR2 is ANQGSEA. CDR3 loop: CSVEGLGGANTEAFF. CDR3 coding DNA: TGCAGCGTTGAAGGCCTGGGCGGAGCGAACACTGAAGCTTTCTTT.

This clonotype was recorded a few times. The chain combines TRBV4-1 with TRBJ2-6; the D is unclear. CDR1 and CDR2 (germline): MGHRA, YSYEKL. The ends were cut back, 1 base at V and 0 bases at J, with 13 bases in the middle. This CDR3 is 18 amino acids long. The chain's CDR3 is CASSQGSLQASGANVLTF. As DNA, the CDR3 is TGCGCCAGCAGCCAAGGGTCTCTCCAAGCCTCTGGGGCCAACGTCCTGACTTTC.

This clonotype has ten or more counts. The chain recombines TRBV20-1 with TRBJ1-6; 9 nucleotides match TRBD1. J gave up 10 bases and V 7 bases, and 11 bases lay outside the gene matches. The CDR3 totals 14 residues. CDR1 is DFQATT and CDR2 is SNEGSKA in the germline V gene (reference sequence). CDR3 coding DNA: TGCAGTGTTTATCCGGGACAGGGACAATCACCCCTCCACTTT. As protein: CSVYPGQGQSPLHF.

This chain uses TRBV6-2 or TRBV6-3 with TRBJ2-7; D ambiguous. This CDR3 has 13 residues. Trimming removed 7 bases at V and 7 bases at J, with 17 bases between. The germline V gene has CDR1 MNHEY and CDR2 SVGEGT. CDR3 region: CASNRTSRREQYF. The CDR3 DNA reads TGTGCCAGCAATCGGACGTCCCGTAGGGAGCAGTACTTC.

The chain uses TRBV11-2 and TRBJ2-1; no definite D call. Trimming removed 3 bases from V and 6 bases from J, with 9 bases in between. The CDR3 extends over 13 amino acids. CDR1 and CDR2 (germline): SGHAT, FQNNGV. CDR3 protein: CASSLGAGNEQFF. CDR3 coding DNA: TGTGCCAGCAGCTTGGGTGCCGGCAATGAGCAGTTCTTC. Looking up the rest from reference TRBV11-2 and TRBJ2-1 gives the full variable domain: EAGVAQSPRYKIIEKRQSVAFWCNPISGHATLYWYQQILGQGPKLLIQFQNNGVVDDSQLPKDRFSAERLKGVDSTLKIQPAKLEDSAVYLCASSLGAGNEQFFGPGTRLTVL.

This clonotype was seen at least ten times. CDR3 DNA sequence: TGTGCCAGCAGTCTGGGTAGCAATCAGCCCCAGCATTTT. It translates to CASSLGSNQPQHF. The chain has TRBV6-6 and TRBJ1-5; D is unresolved. The germline gives CDR1 MNHNY, CDR2 SVGAGI (reference sequence). V shed 5 bases and J shed 0 bases, with 5 bases lying between them. This CDR3 is built from 13 residues.

This clonotype has ten or more counts. V usage is TRBV24-1 and J usage is TRBJ2-1; no reliable D call. CDR3 length: 13 amino acids. Per the germline V gene, CDR1 is KGHDR and CDR2 is SFDVKD. V lost 7 bases to trimming and J lost 6 bases, with 12 bases between them. CDR3 DNA sequence: TGTGCCACCAGCCCAACCTGGGGCAATGAGCAGTTCTTC. It codes for CATSPTWGNEQFF.

The V gene is TRBV6-5, the J gene TRBJ2-1; TRBD2 agrees at 7 bases. V was pared by 0 bases and J by 4 bases, with 6 bases of the junction left unmatched. CDR1 is MNHEY, CDR2 SVGAGI, per germline. This CDR3 region has 16 residues. The CDR3 here is CASSYSSGGVYNEQFF. The CDR3 DNA is TGTGCCAGCAGTTACTCGAGTGGGGGGGTTTACAATGAGCAGTTCTTC.

This chain uses TRBV18 with TRBJ2-7; D is tentatively TRBD1 or TRBD2 (6 bases each). The V end was cut by 0 bases, the J end by 0 bases, with 9 bases between. Looked up from germline, CDR1 is KGHSH and CDR2 is LQKENI. This CDR3 comprises 15 residues. The DNA of the CDR3 is TGTGCCAGCTCACCACCGGGGGGCCCCTCCTACGAGCAGTACTTC. It codes for CASSPPGGPSYEQYF.

This clonotype was detected many times. The V gene is TRBV18, the J gene TRBJ2-7; no reliable D call. CDR1 and CDR2 (germline): KGHSH, LQKENI. Trimming took 0 bases from V and 6 from J, leaving 9 bases between them. CDR3 length: 13 amino acids. CDR3 in DNA: TGTGCCAGCTCACCACCGGAAACTATCGAGCAGTACTTC. As protein: CASSPPETIEQYF.

The chain uses TRBV28 and TRBJ2-7; 8 bases are a match to TRBD1. This CDR3 has 15 residues. Germline CDR1 MDHEN, CDR2 SYDVKM. V shed 5 bases, J shed 2 bases, and the junction held 8 bases outside the gene matches. CDR3 region: CASSPTGVEAYEQYF. The CDR3 DNA reads as TGTGCCAGCAGTCCGACAGGGGTGGAAGCCTACGAGCAGTACTTC.

The J gene is TRBJ1-4, the V gene TRBV7-9; D is unresolved. The V end lost 6 bases, the J end lost 7 bases, and 15 bases lay between the germline ends. The CDR3 has 14 residues. Germline V gene sequence: CDR1 SEHNR, CDR2 FQNEAQ (reference sequence). CDR3 residues: CASSPARLGEKLFF. The CDR3 DNA reads as TGTGCCAGCAGTCCCGCCCGTTTGGGTGAAAAACTGTTTTTT.

V gene TRBV20-1 combines with J gene TRBJ1-2; the D is unclear. The CDR3 loop spans 15 amino acids. Trimming stripped 3 bases from V and 3 bases from J, with 17 bases between. CDR1 and CDR2 (germline): DFQATT, SNEGSKA (reference sequence). The CDR3 is CSASEITIRDYGYTF. CDR3 DNA: TGCAGTGCTAGTGAAATCACCATACGGGACTATGGCTACACCTTC.

The chain has TRBV5-1 and TRBJ2-3; 8 bases are shared with TRBD1. The CDR3 has 15 amino acids. Germline CDR1 reads SGHRS; CDR2 reads YFSETQ. With V trimmed by 3 bases and J by 4 bases, 7 bases remained unmatched. The chain's CDR3 is CASSYQGARADTQYF. CDR3 bases: TGCGCCAGCAGCTACCAGGGGGCGCGGGCAGATACGCAGTATTTT.

This chain links TRBV11-2 with TRBJ2-7; 9 nucleotides agree with TRBD1. Germline V gene sequence: CDR1 SGHAT, CDR2 FQNNGV. The CDR3 consists of 14 residues. J gave up 3 bases and V 0 bases, and 0 bases lay outside the gene matches. Here the CDR3 DNA reads TGTGCCAGCAGCTTAGAGACAGGGGGCTACGAGCAGTACTTC. Amino acid sequence: CASSLETGGYEQYF. Together with reference TRBV11-2 and TRBJ2-7, the CDR3 gives the full variable domain: EAGVAQSPRYKIIEKRQSVAFWCNPISGHATLYWYQQILGQGPKLLIQFQNNGVVDDSQLPKDRFSAERLKGVDSTLKIQPAKLEDSAVYLCASSLETGGYEQYFGPGTRLTVT.

The rearrangement joins TRBV29-1 to TRBJ1-2; 9 bases are a match to TRBD1. The CDR3 covers 13 residues. V lost 6 bases to trimming and J lost 5 bases; unmatched junction nucleotides: 7. Germline lookup yields CDR1 SQVTM and CDR2 ANQGSEA. CDR3 loop: CSVEAGTGYGYTF. The CDR3 DNA reads as TGCAGCGTAGAGGCCGGGACAGGGTATGGCTACACCTTC.

This chain connects TRBV5-1 to TRBJ1-1; D remains unclear. Trimming shortened V by 6 bases and J by 1 base, and 10 bases separated the two germline ends. The CDR3 has 13 amino acids. Germline-derived CDR1 and CDR2 are SGHRS and YFSETQ. The CDR3 sequence is CASTSSKNTEAFF. The CDR3 DNA follows: TGCGCCAGCACTTCCAGCAAGAACACTGAAGCTTTCTTT.

The rearrangement links TRBV12-3 or TRBV12-4 to TRBJ1-5; tentatively, D is TRBD1 (6 bases). Trimming removed 4 bases from V and 0 bases from J, with 19 bases in between. This CDR3 region has 18 residues. The CDR3 DNA sequence: TGTGCCAGCAGTTCCCAGTATATTAGACAGGTTAGCAATCAGCCCCAGCATTTT. Amino acids: CASSSQYIRQVSNQPQHF.

This clonotype was seen a handful of times. The J gene is TRBJ1-2, the V gene TRBV24-1; 9 bases map to TRBD1. CDR3 size: 17 residues. With 1 base clipped from V and 4 bases from J, the junction kept 9 bases outside the gene matches. The germline gives CDR1 KGHDR, CDR2 SFDVKD. CDR3 loop: CATSDFLTRTGVYGYTF. Here the CDR3 DNA reads TGTGCCACCAGTGATTTCTTAACCCGGACAGGGGTCTATGGCTACACCTTC.

The rearrangement joins TRBV2 to TRBJ2-3, with a possible D match to TRBD2 (7 bases). The CDR3 loop spans 17 amino acids. Germline V gene data show CDR1 as SNHLY and CDR2 as FYNNEI. The V gene lost 4 bases and the J gene lost 1 base, with 18 bases spanning the gap. CDR3 loop: CASSARTGGGRTDTQYF. As DNA, the CDR3 is TGTGCCAGCAGTGCCAGAACTGGCGGGGGCCGCACAGATACGCAGTATTTT.

This clonotype has just a few counts. The chain links TRBV27 to TRBJ2-1; D is undetermined. The V gene lost 6 bases and the J gene lost 5 bases, with 17 bases spanning the gap. CDR3 length: 15 residues. CDR1 is MNHEY and CDR2 is SMNVEV in the germline V gene (reference sequence). CDR3 coding DNA: TGTGCCAGCAGCCTCCGCCCCTGGGGAAACAATGAGCAGTTCTTC. Its translation: CASSLRPWGNNEQFF.

This clonotype was detected a few times. The chain has TRBV20-1 and TRBJ1-5, with 8 bases identical to TRBD1. The CDR3 is 17 amino acids. Looked up from germline, CDR1 is DFQATT and CDR2 is SNEGSKA (reference sequence). V trimming: 5 bases; J trimming: 0 bases; junction bases outside the gene matches: 12. The CDR3 DNA follows: TGCAGTGCTGCCCGGACAGGGAAAGTTTATAGCAATCAGCCCCAGCATTTT. This sequence encodes CSAARTGKVYSNQPQHF.

This clonotype was found a few times. The chain joins TRBV6-6 to TRBJ1-3; no firm D call. Germline-derived CDR1 and CDR2 are MNHNY and SVGAGI (reference sequence). V gave up 4 bases and J gave up 0 bases, with 10 bases separating them. This CDR3 contains 15 residues. The CDR3 DNA reads TGTGCCAGCAGTTCACCGGCCTACTCTGGAAACACCATATATTTT. Its protein is CASSSPAYSGNTIYF.